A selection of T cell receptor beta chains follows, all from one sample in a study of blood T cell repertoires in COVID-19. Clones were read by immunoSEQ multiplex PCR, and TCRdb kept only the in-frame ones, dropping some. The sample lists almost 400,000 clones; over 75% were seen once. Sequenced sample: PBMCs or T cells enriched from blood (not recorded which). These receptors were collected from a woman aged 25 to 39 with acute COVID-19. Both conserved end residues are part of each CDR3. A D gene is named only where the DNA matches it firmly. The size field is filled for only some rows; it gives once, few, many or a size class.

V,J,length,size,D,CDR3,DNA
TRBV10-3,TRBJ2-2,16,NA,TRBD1,CAISEGTGKDTGELFF,TGTGCCATCAGTGAAGGGACAGGGAAGGACACCGGGGAGCTGTTTTTT
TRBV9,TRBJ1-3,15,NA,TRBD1,CASSARQGSGNTIYF,TGTGCCAGCAGCGCTAGACAGGGCTCTGGAAACACCATATATTTT
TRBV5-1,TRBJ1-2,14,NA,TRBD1,CASSLDGTGESYTF,TGCGCCAGCAGCTTGGATGGGACAGGCGAAAGCTACACCTTC
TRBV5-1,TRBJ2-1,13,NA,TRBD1,CASSLGQGPEQFF,TGCGCCAGCAGCTTGGGACAGGGTCCTGAGCAGTTCTTC
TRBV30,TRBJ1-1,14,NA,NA,CARRPRGPNTEAFF,TGTGCCCGCCGGCCCAGGGGACCTAACACTGAAGCTTTCTTT
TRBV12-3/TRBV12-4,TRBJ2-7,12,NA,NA,CASSLGQNEQYF,TGTGCCAGCAGTTTGGGCCAAAACGAGCAGTACTTC
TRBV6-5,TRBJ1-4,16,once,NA,CASSYGRTGGYEKLFF,TGTGCCAGCAGTTATGGTAGGACCGGCGGGTACGAAAAACTGTTTTTT
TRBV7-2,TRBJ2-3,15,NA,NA,CASSLARGSADTQYF,TGTGCCAGCAGCTTAGCGCGGGGAAGTGCAGATACGCAGTATTTT
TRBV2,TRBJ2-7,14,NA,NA,CASTPSGLSYEQYF,TGTGCCAGCACGCCCTCGGGGTTGAGCTACGAGCAGTACTTC
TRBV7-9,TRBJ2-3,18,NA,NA,CASSSPLRRRTSTDTQYF,TGTGCCAGCAGCTCCCCCCTGCGCAGGCGGACTAGCACAGATACGCAGTATTTT
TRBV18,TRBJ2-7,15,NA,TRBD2,CASSRTSGGVLEQYF,TGTGCCAGCTCACGGACTAGCGGGGGTGTTTTGGAGCAGTACTTC
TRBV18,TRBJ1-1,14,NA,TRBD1,CASSPTGTGNEAFF,TGTGCCAGCTCACCCACCGGGACAGGGAATGAAGCTTTCTTT
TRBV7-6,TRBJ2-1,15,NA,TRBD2,CASSLFSGGYNEQFF,TGTGCCAGCAGCTTATTTAGCGGGGGCTACAATGAGCAGTTCTTC
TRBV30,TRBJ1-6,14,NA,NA,CAWSANGPNSPLHF,TGTGCCTGGAGTGCTAATGGGCCTAATTCACCCCTCCACTTT
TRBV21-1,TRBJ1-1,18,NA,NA,CASSPQPRWGPLNTEAFF,TGTGCCAGCAGCCCCCAGCCTCGGTGGGGGCCCTTGAACACTGAAGCTTTCTTT
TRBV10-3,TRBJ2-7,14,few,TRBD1,CAISRQGEGYEQYF,TGTGCCATCAGTCGACAGGGGGAAGGGTACGAGCAGTACTTC
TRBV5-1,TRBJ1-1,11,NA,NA,CASINSGEAFF,TGCGCCAGCATCAATTCAGGTGAAGCTTTCTTT
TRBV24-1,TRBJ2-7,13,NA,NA,CATSVSGGYEQYF,TGTGCCACCAGTGTCTCTGGAGGCTACGAGCAGTACTTC
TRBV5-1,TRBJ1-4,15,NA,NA,CASSLLGGANEKLFF,TGCGCCAGCAGCTTGCTGGGGGGGGCAAATGAAAAACTGTTTTTT
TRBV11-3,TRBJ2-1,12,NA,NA,CASSSPGYEQFF,TGTGCCAGCAGCTCCCCAGGGTATGAGCAGTTCTTC
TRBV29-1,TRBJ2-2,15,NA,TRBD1,CSVEVGTDNTGELFF,TGCAGCGTTGAAGTCGGGACAGACAACACCGGGGAGCTGTTTTTT
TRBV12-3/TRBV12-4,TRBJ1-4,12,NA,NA,CASTVTEEKLFF,TGTGCCAGCACCGTTACGGAGGAAAAACTGTTTTTT
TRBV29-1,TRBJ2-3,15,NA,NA,CSVGGGAHRTDTQYF,TGCAGCGTTGGTGGGGGGGCCCACCGCACAGATACGCAGTATTTT
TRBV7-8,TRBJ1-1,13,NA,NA,CASSLGVSGEAFF,TGTGCCAGCAGCTTAGGGGTAAGCGGTGAAGCTTTCTTT
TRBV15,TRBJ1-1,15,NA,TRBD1,CATSRVRTGGPEAFF,TGTGCCACCAGCAGAGTACGGACAGGCGGCCCAGAAGCTTTCTTT
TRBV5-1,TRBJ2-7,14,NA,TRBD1,CASALRDRGYEQYF,TGCGCCAGCGCTCTCCGGGACAGGGGCTACGAGCAGTACTTC
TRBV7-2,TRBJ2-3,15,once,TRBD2,CASKLSGGSTDTQYF,TGTGCCAGCAAGCTTAGCGGGGGGTCCACAGATACGCAGTATTTT
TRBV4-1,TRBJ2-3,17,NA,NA,CASSQARGQSTTDTQYF,TGCGCCAGCAGCCAAGCGCGGGGACAGAGTACTACAGATACGCAGTATTTT
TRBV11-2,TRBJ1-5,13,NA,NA,CASSLVPGQPQHF,TGTGCCAGCAGCTTAGTTCCCGGGCAGCCCCAGCATTTT
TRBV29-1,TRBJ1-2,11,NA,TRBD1,CSVGGTGGYTF,TGCAGCGTTGGGGGGACAGGTGGCTACACCTTC
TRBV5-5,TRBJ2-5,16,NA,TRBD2,CASSLAVAGGQETQYF,TGTGCCAGCAGCTTGGCAGTGGCGGGGGGCCAAGAGACCCAGTACTTC
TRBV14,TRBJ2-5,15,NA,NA,CASSQENSIQETQYF,TGTGCCAGCAGCCAAGAAAACTCCATACAAGAGACCCAGTACTTC
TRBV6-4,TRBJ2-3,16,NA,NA,CASSAEPGLGTDTQYF,TGTGCCAGCAGTGCCGAACCGGGACTTGGCACAGATACGCAGTATTTT
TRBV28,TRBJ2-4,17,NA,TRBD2,CASSLTRGAGGLDIQYF,TGTGCCAGCAGTTTAACTAGGGGAGCGGGGGGGCTGGACATTCAGTACTTC
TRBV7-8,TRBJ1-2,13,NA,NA,CASSLAGPYGYTF,TGTGCCAGCAGCTTAGCGGGCCCCTATGGCTACACCTTC
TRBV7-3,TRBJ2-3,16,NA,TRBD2,CASSSAGIAGLDTQYF,TGTGCCAGCAGCTCCGCTGGGATAGCGGGGTTAGATACGCAGTATTTT
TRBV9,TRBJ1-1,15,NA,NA,CASSAFGGENTEAFF,TGTGCCAGCAGCGCGTTTGGGGGCGAGAACACTGAAGCTTTCTTT
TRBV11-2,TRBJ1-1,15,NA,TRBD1,CASSGRHRGRTEAFF,TGTGCCAGCAGCGGCCGACACAGGGGACGCACTGAAGCTTTCTTT
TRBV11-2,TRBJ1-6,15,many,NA,CASSFRQGVNSPLHF,TGTGCCAGCAGCTTTCGGCAGGGCGTTAATTCACCCCTCCACTTT
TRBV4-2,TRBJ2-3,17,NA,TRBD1,CASSQAGTGAITDTQYF,TGTGCCAGCAGCCAAGCCGGGACAGGGGCCATCACAGATACGCAGTATTTT
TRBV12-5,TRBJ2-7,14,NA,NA,CASDPQQGSYEQYF,TGTGCTAGTGACCCCCAACAGGGAAGCTACGAGCAGTACTTC
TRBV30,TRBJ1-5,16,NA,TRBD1,CACSRDRSYSNQPQHF,TGTGCCTGTTCCCGGGACAGATCTTATAGCAATCAGCCCCAGCATTTT
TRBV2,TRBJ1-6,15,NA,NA,CASRISVSYNSPLHF,TGTGCCAGCAGAATATCTGTCTCCTATAATTCACCCCTCCACTTT
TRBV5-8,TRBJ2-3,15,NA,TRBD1,CASSPRQGPIDTQYF,TGTGCCAGCAGCCCCAGACAGGGGCCCATTGATACGCAGTATTTT